This T cell receptor beta chain was sequenced in a study of blood T cell repertoires in COVID-19. The germline CDR1 and CDR2 sequences are SGHRS and YFSETQ. The V end lost 3 bases, the J end lost 5 bases, and 11 bases lay between the germline ends. The CDR3 totals 14 residues. TCRdb keeps only in-frame clones here, not all; method: immunoSEQ multiplex PCR. The sample lists about 100,000 clones, about 77% seen once, with 12% in the top ten. This sequence originates from a woman between 65 and 79 years old with acute or convalescent COVID-19. This chain connects TRBV5-1 to TRBJ2-2; possibly TRBD1 for D (6 bases). The sample consisted of peripheral blood. In DNA, the CDR3 is TGCGCCAGCAGCTATACAGGGCAAACCGGGGAGCTGTTTTTT. The encoded protein is CASSYTGQTGELFF.